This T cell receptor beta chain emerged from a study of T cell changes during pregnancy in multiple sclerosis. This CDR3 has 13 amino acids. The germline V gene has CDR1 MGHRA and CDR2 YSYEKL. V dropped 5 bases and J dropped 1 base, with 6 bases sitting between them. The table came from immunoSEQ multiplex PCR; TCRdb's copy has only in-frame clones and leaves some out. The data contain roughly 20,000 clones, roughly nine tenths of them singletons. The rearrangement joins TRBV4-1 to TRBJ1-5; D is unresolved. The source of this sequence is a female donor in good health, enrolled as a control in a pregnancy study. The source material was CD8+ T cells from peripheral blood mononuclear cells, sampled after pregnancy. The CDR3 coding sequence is TGCGCCAGCAGCACCGGGAGCAATCAGCCCCAGCATTTT. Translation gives CASSTGSNQPQHF.